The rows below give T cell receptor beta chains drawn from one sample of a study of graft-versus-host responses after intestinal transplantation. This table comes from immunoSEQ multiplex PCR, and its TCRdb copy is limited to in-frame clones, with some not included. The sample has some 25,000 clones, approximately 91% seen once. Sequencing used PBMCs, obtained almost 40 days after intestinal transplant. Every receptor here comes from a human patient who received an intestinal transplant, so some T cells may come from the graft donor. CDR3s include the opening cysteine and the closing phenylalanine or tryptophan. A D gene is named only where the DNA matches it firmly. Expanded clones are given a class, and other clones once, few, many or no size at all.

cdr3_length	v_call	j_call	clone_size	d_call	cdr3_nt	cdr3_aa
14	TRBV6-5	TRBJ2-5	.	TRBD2	TGTGCCAGCAGTTACTCGTCTAGCGGAGAGACCCAGTACTTC	CASSYSSSGETQYF
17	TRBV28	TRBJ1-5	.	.	TGTGCCAGCAGCCCCCTCGACCCGCGGAGAAGCAATCAGCCCCAGCATTTT	CASSPLDPRRSNQPQHF
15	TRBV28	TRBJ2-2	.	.	TGTGCCAGCAGACCCGGGACACCGAACACCGGGGAGCTGTTTTTT	CASRPGTPNTGELFF
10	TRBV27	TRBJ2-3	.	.	TGTGCCAGCAGTCTCAATACGCAGTATTTT	CASSLNTQYF
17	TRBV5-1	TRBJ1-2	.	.	TGCGCCAGCAGCTTTTCGTTTTCTCTCGGGTCTAACTATGGCTACACCTTC	CASSFSFSLGSNYGYTF
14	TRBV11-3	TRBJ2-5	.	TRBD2	TGTGCCAGCAGCCCGGGACAAGGAAAGCGGGAGCAGTACTTC	CASSPGQGKREQYF
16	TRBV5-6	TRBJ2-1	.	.	TGTGCCAGCAGCCTCACCCTCCGCGGATCCTACAATGAGCAGTTCTTC	CASSLTLRGSYNEQFF
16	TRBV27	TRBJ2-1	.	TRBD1	TGTGCCAGCAGTTTCCCTGGACAGGGGGCCTACAATGAGCAGTTCTTC	CASSFPGQGAYNEQFF
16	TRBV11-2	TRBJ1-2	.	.	TGTGCCAGCAGCCCCACACAGGAGAGAACTAACTATGGCTACACCTTC	CASSPTQERTNYGYTF
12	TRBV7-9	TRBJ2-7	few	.	TGTGCCAGCAGCCCACAGAATTACGAGCAGTACTTC	CASSPQNYEQYF
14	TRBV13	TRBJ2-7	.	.	TGTGCCAGCAGCCCTCGGGGTACTTCCTACGAGCAGTACTTC	CASSPRGTSYEQYF
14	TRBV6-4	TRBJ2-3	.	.	TGTGCCAGCAGCCCCACAGGTACCACAGATACGCAGTATTTT	CASSPTGTTDTQYF
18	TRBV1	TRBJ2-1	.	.	TGCACCAGCAGCCACCTCTCGACCCAGCGATCTGTCTACAATGAGCAGTTCTTC	CTSSHLSTQRSVYNEQFF
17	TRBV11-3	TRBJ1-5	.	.	TGTGCCAGCAGCTTAGGGGCCGGGGGCCGGGCGGGCCAGCCCCAGCATTTT	CASSLGAGGRAGQPQHF
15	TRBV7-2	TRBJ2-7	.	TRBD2	TGTGCCAGCAGCTTAATAGCGGGGACCTCCTACGAGCAGTACTTC	CASSLIAGTSYEQYF
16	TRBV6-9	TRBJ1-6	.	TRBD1	TGTGCCAGCAGTTATTCGCCGGGACAGGGCGACTCACCCCTCCACTTT	CASSYSPGQGDSPLHF
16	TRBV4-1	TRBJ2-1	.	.	TGCGCCAGCAGCCAAAGAGTTGGACTTTCCTACAATGAGCAGTTCTTC	CASSQRVGLSYNEQFF
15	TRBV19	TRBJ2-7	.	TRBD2	TGTGCCAGTAGCAGCACGCTAGCGGGGAACTACGAGCAGTACTTC	CASSSTLAGNYEQYF
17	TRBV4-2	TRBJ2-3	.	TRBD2	TGTGCCAGCAGCCAAGAGGAGGCGGGGGGAGGGAGGTTTGCGCAGTATTTT	CASSQEEAGGGRFAQYF
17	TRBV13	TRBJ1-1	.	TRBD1	TGTGCCAGCAAGGGGCAGGGGGCGGAGTCCGGGAACACTGAAGCTTTCTTT	CASKGQGAESGNTEAFF
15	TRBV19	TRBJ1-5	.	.	TGTGCCAGTAGTGAGATCCCAGGAGGCAATCAGCCCCAGCATTTT	CASSEIPGGNQPQHF
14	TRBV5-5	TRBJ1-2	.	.	TGTGCCAGCAGCTTAAACAGCTTAAACTATGGCTACACCTTC	CASSLNSLNYGYTF
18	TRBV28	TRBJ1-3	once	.	TGTGCCAGCAGACACCGATTACTTGGTCTACGCTCTGGAAACACCATATATTTT	CASRHRLLGLRSGNTIYF
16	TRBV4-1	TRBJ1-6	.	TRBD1	TGCGCCAGCAGCCATGGTTCGACAGGGTATGGTTCACCCCTCCACTTT	CASSHGSTGYGSPLHF
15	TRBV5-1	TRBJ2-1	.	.	TGCGCCAGCAGCTTGGCAGGGCCTCCCTACAATGAGCAGTTCTTC	CASSLAGPPYNEQFF
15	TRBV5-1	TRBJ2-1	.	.	TGCGCCAGCAGCTTTAATAGCGTTTCCTACAATGAGCAGTTCTTC	CASSFNSVSYNEQFF
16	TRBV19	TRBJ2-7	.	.	TGTGCCAGTATCCCCCGTGCGGCACAGGGAAGCTACGAGCAGTACTTC	CASIPRAAQGSYEQYF
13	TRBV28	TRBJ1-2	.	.	TGTGCCAGCTACGACAGTCGTCCCTATGGCTACACCTTC	CASYDSRPYGYTF
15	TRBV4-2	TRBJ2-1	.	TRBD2	TGTGCCAGCAGCCTGCCGGGACTAGCGGTAGTTGAGCAGTTCTTC	CASSLPGLAVVEQFF
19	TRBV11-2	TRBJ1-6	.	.	TGTGCCAGCAGCTTAGTGGTTAAAGGGTATGAAGGCCTAAATTCACCCCTCCACTTT	CASSLVVKGYEGLNSPLHF
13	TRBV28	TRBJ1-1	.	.	TGTGCCAGCAGTCTATCAGTGAACACTGAAGCTTTCTTT	CASSLSVNTEAFF
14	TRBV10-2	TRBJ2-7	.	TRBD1	TGCGCCAGCGGACGGACAGGGGGCGGGGACGAGCAGTACTTC	CASGRTGGGDEQYF
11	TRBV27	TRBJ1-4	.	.	TGTGCCAACAGTTTTGGAGAAAAACTGTTTTTT	CANSFGEKLFF
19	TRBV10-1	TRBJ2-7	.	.	TGCGCCAGCAGTGATCCCCGCGGGGCAGGGGTTGAATTAGGGAACGAGCAGTACTTC	CASSDPRGAGVELGNEQYF
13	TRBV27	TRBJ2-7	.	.	TGTGCCAGCAGTTTATACGGGCCGGACGAGCAGTACTTC	CASSLYGPDEQYF
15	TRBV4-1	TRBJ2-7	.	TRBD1	TGCGCCAGCAGCCCGGGACAGGGGGGAACCTACGAGCAGTACTTC	CASSPGQGGTYEQYF
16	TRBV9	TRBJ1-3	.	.	TGTGCCAGCAGCGTAGAAGCAGGCCCCTCTGGAAACACCATATATTTT	CASSVEAGPSGNTIYF
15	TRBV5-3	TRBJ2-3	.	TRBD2	TGTGCCAGAAGCTTTAGCGGGACCAGCACAGATACGCAGTATTTT	CARSFSGTSTDTQYF
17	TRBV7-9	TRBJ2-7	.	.	TGTGCCAGCAGCTTAGCGCGAGGTTCGATCCGAAACTACGAGCAGTACTTC	CASSLARGSIRNYEQYF
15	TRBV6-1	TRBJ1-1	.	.	TGTGCCAGCAGTGAAGCCCGGCACCTGAACACTGAAGCTTTCTTT	CASSEARHLNTEAFF
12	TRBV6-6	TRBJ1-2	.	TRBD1	TGTGCCAGCAGTTACTCGGGACAGGGTCACACCTTC	CASSYSGQGHTF
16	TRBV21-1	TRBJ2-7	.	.	TGTGCCAGCAGCAAAAAATGGGTTGAGGGCTACTACGAGCAGTACTTC	CASSKKWVEGYYEQYF
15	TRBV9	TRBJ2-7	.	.	TGTGCCAGCAGCATCTCAGCAGGGGAACCCTACGAGCAGTACTTC	CASSISAGEPYEQYF
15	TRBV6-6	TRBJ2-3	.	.	TGTGCCAGCAGTTACGGGGGAGCGGGCACAGATACGCAGTATTTT	CASSYGGAGTDTQYF
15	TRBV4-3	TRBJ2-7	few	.	TGCGCCAGCAGCCAAGAGGACGGAGGTTCCTACGAGCAGTACTTC	CASSQEDGGSYEQYF
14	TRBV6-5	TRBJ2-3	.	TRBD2	TGTGCCAGCAGTTACTCGGGGACTAGCAATCCGCAGTATTTT	CASSYSGTSNPQYF
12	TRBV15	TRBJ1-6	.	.	TGTGCCACCAGACAGGGAAATTCACCCCTCCACTTT	CATRQGNSPLHF
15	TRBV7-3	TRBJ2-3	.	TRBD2	TGTGCCGGCAGCTTAAGGCTAGCGGAGGCAGATACGCAGTATTTT	CAGSLRLAEADTQYF
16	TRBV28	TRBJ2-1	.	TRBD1	TGTGCCAGCAGTTCGCCGACAGGGCTAGATTACAATGAGCAGTTCTTC	CASSSPTGLDYNEQFF
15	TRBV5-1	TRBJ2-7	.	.	TGCGCCAGCAGCTCAATCATGGGTTCGGGATACGAGCAGTACTTC	CASSSIMGSGYEQYF
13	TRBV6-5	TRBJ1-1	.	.	TGTGCCAGCAGTTACGGGGGGAACACTGAAGCTTTCTTT	CASSYGGNTEAFF